These 8 T cell receptor beta chains came from one sample sequenced in a study of PD-1 blockade in classical Hodgkin lymphoma. Brentuximab vedotin exposure varied, and every patient relapsed after autologous stem cell transplantation. Some clones are missing from TCRdb's copy, which holds only in-frame ones; the method was immunoSEQ multiplex PCR. The data contain about 86,000 clones, 75% to 90% of them seen just once; the ten biggest clones take up under 25%. This specimen consisted of peripheral blood mononuclear cells (PBMCs), obtained at baseline. All receptors derive from a human donor with classical Hodgkin lymphoma.

In DNA form, the CDR3 reads TGCGCCAGCAGCCAAGTTGGACTCGGCAATCAGCCCCAGCATTTT. The encoded protein is CASSQVGLGNQPQHF. The chain is built from TRBV4-1 and TRBJ1-5; no definite D call. Germline V gives CDR1 MGHRA, CDR2 YSYEKL. Trimming removed 1 base at V and 2 bases at J, with 9 bases between. CDR3 length: 15 amino acids.

The chain has TRBV19 and TRBJ1-4; D not certain. Trimming shortened V by 8 bases and J by 2 bases, and 9 bases separated the two germline ends. The CDR3 sequence is 13 residues long. Germline lookup yields CDR1 LNHDA and CDR2 SQIVND (reference sequence). The CDR3 reads CASRDRTNEKLFF. CDR3 DNA sequence: TGTGCCAGTCGGGATCGGACTAATGAAAAACTGTTTTTT.

The chain joins TRBV5-4 to TRBJ2-5, with a tentative D call TRBD1 (5 bases). The ends were cut back, 0 bases at V and 4 bases at J, with 10 bases in the middle. The CDR3 totals 14 residues. Per the germline V gene, CDR1 is SGHNT and CDR2 is YYREEE (reference sequence). The DNA of the CDR3 is TGTGCCAGCAGCTTGGTTGCGGACATAGAGACCCAGTACTTC. This codes for CASSLVADIETQYF. Drawing the rest from reference TRBV5-4 and TRBJ2-5, the complete variable domain is ETGVTQSPTHLIKTRGQQVTLRCSSQSGHNTVSWYQQALGQGPQFIFQYYREEENGRGNFPPRFSGLQFPNYSSELNVNALELDDSALYLCASSLVADIETQYFGPGTRLLVL.

This rearrangement joins TRBV2 to TRBJ1-4; TRBD1 matches at 11 bases. In germline, CDR1 is SNHLY, CDR2 FYNNEI. The V gene end was trimmed by 2 bases and the J gene end by 3 bases; junction bases not matched to a gene: 5. CDR3 length: 17 amino acids. CDR3 sequence (DNA): TGTGCCAGCAGTGAACGGGCGGGACAGGGGGCTAATGAAAAACTGTTTTTT. It translates to CASSERAGQGANEKLFF.

V usage is TRBV27 and J usage is TRBJ2-3, with TRBD1 as a possible D gene (6 bases). In germline, CDR1 is MNHEY, CDR2 SMNVEV (reference sequence). This CDR3 comprises 15 residues. V lost 2 bases and J 6 bases, leaving 15 bases between the germline ends. As DNA, the CDR3 is TGTGCCAGCAGTTTAGTGGCAGGGGCCACTGATACGCAGTATTTT. It codes for CASSLVAGATDTQYF.

This sequence joins TRBV28 and TRBJ1-5; a weak D match, TRBD1 (5 bases). The CDR3 is 14 residues long. Germline loops: CDR1 MDHEN, CDR2 SYDVKM. V dropped 6 bases and J dropped 4 bases, with 13 bases sitting between them. In nucleotides, the CDR3 is TGTGCCAGCAGGCTGACAGCACCGAATCAGCCCCAGCATTTT. It specifies CASRLTAPNQPQHF.

The J gene is TRBJ2-5, the V gene TRBV28; D gene uncertain. The germline V and J ends were trimmed by 2 bases and 5 bases, with 15 bases remaining between them. There are 15 residues in the CDR3. Germline lookup yields CDR1 MDHEN and CDR2 SYDVKM. CDR3 loop: CASSLIATGGETQYF. CDR3 nucleotide sequence: TGTGCCAGCAGTTTAATAGCCACGGGTGGGGAGACCCAGTACTTC. The complete variable domain, with remaining parts taken from reference TRBV28 and TRBJ2-5, reads DVKVTQSSRYLVKRTGEKVFLECVQDMDHENMFWYRQDPGLGLRLIYFSYDVKMKEKGDIPEGYSVSREKKERFSLILESASTNQTSMYLCASSLIATGGETQYFGPGTRLLVL.

DNA for the CDR3: TGTGCCACCAGCAGGCTTCCTGGTACTAGCGGGGTTAGCTCCTACAATGAGCAGTTCTTC. Translation: CATSRLPGTSGVSSYNEQFF. The V gene is TRBV15, the J gene TRBJ2-1; TRBD2 matches 10 bases. With V trimmed by 3 bases and J by 0 bases, 14 bases remained unmatched. CDR3 length: 20 amino acids. Germline V CDR1 and CDR2: LNHNV, YYDKDF (reference sequence).